The sample holds a few counts of the clone carrying this T cell receptor beta chain. These data are taken from a study of human T cells and chemical hapten exposure. Study overall: Slight differences in pooled library volume were the main source of varying TCR yields across samples.

Time point given: patch test 3, about 24 weeks after DPC sensitization. Documented treatment: therapeutic diphenylcyclopropenone sensitization with weekly scalp DPC. Donors were 18 to 70-year-old alopecia patients suitable for DPC. Total RNA extraction was carried out from unfractionated whole blood. In the original processing: Samples had a median of 95,638 TCRs, ranging 23,224 to 690,600. TCRdb itself ran the RACE reads through MiXCR, one entry per CDR3 protein. The V and J calls shown here were made by TCRdb, not taken from the authors' results. The data show about 82,000 distinct CDR3 sequences, 10% to 15% seen once. The TCR sequence derives from a woman aged 45 to 65 with alopecia areata. Some clones in this sample may be carry-over from other donors' samples. The sample in question was whole blood, obtained in connection with sensitization to the hapten diphenylcyclopropenone (DPC).

CDR3 amino acids: CASSPNPGPNQPQHF. In nucleotides, the CDR3 is TGTGCCAGCAGTCCGAATCCCGGACCGAATCAGCCCCAGCATTTT. The V gene is TRBV7-6, the J gene TRBJ1-5; D unresolved. V lost 6 bases and J lost 4, with 16 bases in between. CDR1 SGHVS and CDR2 FNYEAQ come from the germline V gene. The CDR3 covers 15 residues.